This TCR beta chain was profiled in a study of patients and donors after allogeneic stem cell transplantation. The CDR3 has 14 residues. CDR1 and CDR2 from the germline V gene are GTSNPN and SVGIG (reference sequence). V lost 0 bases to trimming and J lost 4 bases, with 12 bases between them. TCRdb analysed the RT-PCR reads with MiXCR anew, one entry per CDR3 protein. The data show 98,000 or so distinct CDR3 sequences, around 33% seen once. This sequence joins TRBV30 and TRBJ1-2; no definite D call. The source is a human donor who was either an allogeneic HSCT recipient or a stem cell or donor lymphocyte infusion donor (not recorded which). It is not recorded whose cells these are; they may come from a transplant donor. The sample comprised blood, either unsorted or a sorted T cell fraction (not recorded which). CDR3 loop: CAWSVLLRGYGYTF. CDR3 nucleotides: TGTGCCTGGAGTGTACTGCTTCGGGGCTATGGCTACACCTTC.